This T cell receptor beta chain came from a study of beta chain features in type 1 diabetes. Study context: All samples yielded 85 million to 130 million examined sorted cells. General observations from the study: Among all four CD4+ subsets, Type 1 diabetes patients had TCRB CDR3s that were moderately but significantly shorter.

In regard to this clone: Its target is not known.

Germline CDR1 SGHTA, CDR2 FQGNSA. The CDR3 is 12 amino acids. Every single donor gave one heparinised blood draw, and these averaged about 120 mL. Sequenced material consisted of expressed TCRB transcripts (all of the isolated RNA was reverse transcribed). Sequencing of naive, central memory and regulatory T cell samples gave an average of around 4 million reads. Only in-frame clones appear in the TCRdb table, and some are missing; sequencing was by immunoSEQ multiplex PCR. The data hold some 130,000 clones, with around 9% observed a single time. The gene calls are TRBV7-2 and TRBJ2-5; no clear D. The J call may be incorrect, as the DNA end agrees better with TRBJ2-7. The sequence was collected from a man aged 25-40 years with type 1 diabetes. Sample: central memory CD4+ T cells from blood. The CDR3 nucleotides read TGTGCCAGCAGCTCTGCCTCCTACGAGCAGTACTTC. Translated: CASSSASYEQYF.